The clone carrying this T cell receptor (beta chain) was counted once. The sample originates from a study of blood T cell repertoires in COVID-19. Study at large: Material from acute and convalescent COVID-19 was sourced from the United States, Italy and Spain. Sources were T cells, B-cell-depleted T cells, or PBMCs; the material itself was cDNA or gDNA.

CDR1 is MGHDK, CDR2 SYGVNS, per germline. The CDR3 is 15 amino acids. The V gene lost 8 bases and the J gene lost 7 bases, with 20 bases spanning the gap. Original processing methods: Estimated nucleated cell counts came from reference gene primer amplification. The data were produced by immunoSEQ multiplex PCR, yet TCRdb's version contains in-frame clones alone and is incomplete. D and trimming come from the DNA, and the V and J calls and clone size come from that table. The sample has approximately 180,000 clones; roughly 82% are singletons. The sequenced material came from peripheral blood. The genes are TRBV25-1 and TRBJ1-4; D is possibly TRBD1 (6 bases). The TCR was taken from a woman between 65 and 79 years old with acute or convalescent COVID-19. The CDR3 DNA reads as TGTGCCAGCGAGACACCTGGGACAAGGGGTGAAAAACTGTTTTTT. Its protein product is CASETPGTRGEKLFF.